This T cell receptor beta chain was sequenced for a study of CD8 T cells in Susac syndrome. From blood CD8+ and CD4+ T cells, the TCR beta chain was sequenced. As regards this clonotype: What it binds is unknown.

Trimming took off 8 bases at V and 2 bases at J, with 16 bases between the two ends. CDR3 length: 14 amino acids. With random hexamers, reverse transcription was performed on about 0.5 to 1 ug of RNA. It was immunoSEQ multiplex PCR that amplified TCR beta CDR3 across 54 Vbeta and 13 Jbeta. TCRdb passed the immunoSEQ multiplex PCR reads through MiXCR, listing each CDR3 protein once. The sample lists about 180,000 distinct CDR3 sequences; 90% to 96% were seen once. Whole-study results and caveats: The relatively small number of individuals in the TCR sequencing and HLA analysis was acknowledged by the study.

The source material was CD4+ T cells from PBMCs. This TCR was sampled from a human donor with multiple sclerosis. V usage is TRBV12-3 or TRBV12-4 and J usage is TRBJ2-7; a possible D gene is TRBD1 (5 bases). The CDR3 is CASGIKGPPYEQYF. The CDR3, as DNA: TGTGCCAGCGGAATAAAGGGGCCACCCTACGAGCAGTACTTC.